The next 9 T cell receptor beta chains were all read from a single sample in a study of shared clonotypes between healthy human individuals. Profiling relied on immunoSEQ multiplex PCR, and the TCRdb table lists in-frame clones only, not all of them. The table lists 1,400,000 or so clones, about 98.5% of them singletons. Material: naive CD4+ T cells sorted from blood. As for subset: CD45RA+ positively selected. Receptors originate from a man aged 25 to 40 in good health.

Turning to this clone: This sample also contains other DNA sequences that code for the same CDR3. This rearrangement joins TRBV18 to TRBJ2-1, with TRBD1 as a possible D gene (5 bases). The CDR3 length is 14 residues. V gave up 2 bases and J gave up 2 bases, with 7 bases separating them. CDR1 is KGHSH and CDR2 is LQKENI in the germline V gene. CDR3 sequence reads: CASSPDRTYNEQFF. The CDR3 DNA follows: TGTGCCAGCTCACCAGACAGAACCTACAATGAGCAGTTCTTC.

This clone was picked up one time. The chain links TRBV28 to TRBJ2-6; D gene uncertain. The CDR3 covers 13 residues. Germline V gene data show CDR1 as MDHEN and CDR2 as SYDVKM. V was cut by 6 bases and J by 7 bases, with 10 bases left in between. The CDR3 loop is CASRSESANVLTF. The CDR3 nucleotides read TGTGCCAGCAGAAGCGAGTCAGCCAACGTCCTGACTTTC. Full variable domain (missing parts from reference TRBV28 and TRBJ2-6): DVKVTQSSRYLVKRTGEKVFLECVQDMDHENMFWYRQDPGLGLRLIYFSYDVKMKEKGDIPEGYSVSREKKERFSLILESASTNQTSMYLCASRSESANVLTFGAGSRLTVL.

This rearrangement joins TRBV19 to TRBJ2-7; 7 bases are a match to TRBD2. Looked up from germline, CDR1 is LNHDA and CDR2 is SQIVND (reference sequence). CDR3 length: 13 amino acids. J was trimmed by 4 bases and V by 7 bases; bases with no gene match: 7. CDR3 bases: TGTGCCAGTACCGGGACTACGTATTACGAGCAGTACTTC. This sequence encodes CASTGTTYYEQYF.

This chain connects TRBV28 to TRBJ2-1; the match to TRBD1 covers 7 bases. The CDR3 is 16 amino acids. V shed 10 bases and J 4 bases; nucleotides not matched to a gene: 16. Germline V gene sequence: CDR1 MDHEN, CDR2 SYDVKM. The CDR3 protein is CATLTQEGQNYNEQFF. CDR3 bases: TGTGCCACCCTGACGCAAGAGGGACAGAATTACAATGAGCAGTTCTTC.

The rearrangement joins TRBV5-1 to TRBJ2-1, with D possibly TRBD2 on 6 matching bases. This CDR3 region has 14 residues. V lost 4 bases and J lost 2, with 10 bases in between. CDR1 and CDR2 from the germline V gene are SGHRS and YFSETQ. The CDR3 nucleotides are TGCGCCAGCAGCCGGGACTCAACCTACAATGAGCAGTTCTTC. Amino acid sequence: CASSRDSTYNEQFF.

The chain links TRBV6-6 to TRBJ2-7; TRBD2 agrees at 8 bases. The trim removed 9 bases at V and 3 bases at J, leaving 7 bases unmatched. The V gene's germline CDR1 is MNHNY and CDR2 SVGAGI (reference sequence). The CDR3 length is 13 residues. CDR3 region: CASSGAGDYEQYF. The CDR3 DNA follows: TGTGCCAGTAGCGGGGCAGGGGACTACGAGCAGTACTTC.

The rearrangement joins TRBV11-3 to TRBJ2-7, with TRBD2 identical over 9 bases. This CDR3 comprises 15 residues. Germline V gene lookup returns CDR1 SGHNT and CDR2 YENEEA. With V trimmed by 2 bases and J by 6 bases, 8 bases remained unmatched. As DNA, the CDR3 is TGTGCCAGCAGCTTATCTCTTAGCGGGAGTGGCGAGCAGTACTTC. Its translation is CASSLSLSGSGEQYF.

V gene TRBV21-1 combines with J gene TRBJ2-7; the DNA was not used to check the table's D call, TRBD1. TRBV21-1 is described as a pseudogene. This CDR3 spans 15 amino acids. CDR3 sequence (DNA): TGTGCCAGCAGCCTCCCGACAGGGAGCTCCTACGAGCAGTACTTC. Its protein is CASSLPTGSSYEQYF.

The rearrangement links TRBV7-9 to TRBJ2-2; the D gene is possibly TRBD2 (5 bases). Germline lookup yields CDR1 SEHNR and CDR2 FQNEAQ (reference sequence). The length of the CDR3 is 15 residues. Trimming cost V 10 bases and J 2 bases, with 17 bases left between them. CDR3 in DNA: TGTGCCACTCCTCGGGAAAGGTATAACACCGGGGAGCTGTTTTTT. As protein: CATPRERYNTGELFF.